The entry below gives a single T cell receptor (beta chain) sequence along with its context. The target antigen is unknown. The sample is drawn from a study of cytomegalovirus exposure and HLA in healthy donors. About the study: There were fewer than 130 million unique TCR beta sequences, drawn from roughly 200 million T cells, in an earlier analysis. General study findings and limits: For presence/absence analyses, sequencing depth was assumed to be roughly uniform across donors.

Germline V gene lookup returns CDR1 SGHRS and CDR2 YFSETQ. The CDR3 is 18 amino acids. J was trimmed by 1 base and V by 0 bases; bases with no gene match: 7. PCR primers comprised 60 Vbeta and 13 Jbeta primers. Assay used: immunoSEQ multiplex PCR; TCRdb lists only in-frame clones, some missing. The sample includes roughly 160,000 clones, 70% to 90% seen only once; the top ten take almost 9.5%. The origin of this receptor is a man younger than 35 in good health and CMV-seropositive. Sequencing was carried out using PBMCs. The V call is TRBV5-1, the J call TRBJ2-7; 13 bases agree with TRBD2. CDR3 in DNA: TGCGCCAGCAGCTTGGCAACTAGCGGGGGGGCCGCATCCTACGAGCAGTACTTC. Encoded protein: CASSLATSGGAASYEQYF. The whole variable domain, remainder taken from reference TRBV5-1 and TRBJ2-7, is KAGVTQTPRYLIKTRGQQVTLSCSPISGHRSVSWYQQTPGQGLQFLFEYFSETQRNKGNFPGRFSGRQFSNSRSEMNVSTLELGDSALYLCASSLATSGGAASYEQYFGPGTRLTVT.